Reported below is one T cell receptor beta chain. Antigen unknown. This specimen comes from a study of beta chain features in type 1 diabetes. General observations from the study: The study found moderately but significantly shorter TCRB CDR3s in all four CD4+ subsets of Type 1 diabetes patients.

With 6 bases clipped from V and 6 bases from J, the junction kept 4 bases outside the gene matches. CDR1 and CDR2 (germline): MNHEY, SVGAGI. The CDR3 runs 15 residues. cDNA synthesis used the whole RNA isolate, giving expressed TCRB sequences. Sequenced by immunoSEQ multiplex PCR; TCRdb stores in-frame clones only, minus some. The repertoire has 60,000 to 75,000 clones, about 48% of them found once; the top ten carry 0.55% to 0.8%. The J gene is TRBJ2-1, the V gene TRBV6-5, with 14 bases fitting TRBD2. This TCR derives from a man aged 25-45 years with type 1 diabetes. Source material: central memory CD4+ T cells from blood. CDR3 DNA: TGTGCCAGCAGCCCCGGGACTAGCGGGAGCAATGAGCAGTTCTTC. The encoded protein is CASSPGTSGSNEQFF.